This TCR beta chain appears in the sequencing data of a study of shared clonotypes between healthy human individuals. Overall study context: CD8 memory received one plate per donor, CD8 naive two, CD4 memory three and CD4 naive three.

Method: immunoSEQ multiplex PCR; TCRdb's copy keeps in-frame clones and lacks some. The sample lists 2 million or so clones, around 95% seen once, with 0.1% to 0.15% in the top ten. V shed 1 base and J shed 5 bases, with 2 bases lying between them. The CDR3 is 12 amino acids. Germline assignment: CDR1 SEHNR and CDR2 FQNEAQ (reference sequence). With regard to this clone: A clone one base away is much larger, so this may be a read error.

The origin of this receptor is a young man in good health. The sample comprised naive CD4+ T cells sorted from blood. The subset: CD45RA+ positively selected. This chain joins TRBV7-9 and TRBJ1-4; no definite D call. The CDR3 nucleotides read TGTGCCAGCAGCTTAGGGAATGAAAAACTGTTTTTT. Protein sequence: CASSLGNEKLFF.